These 15 T cell receptor beta chains came from one sample sequenced in a study of cytomegalovirus exposure and HLA in healthy donors. Primers included in the PCR were 60 Vbeta and 13 Jbeta primers. Sequenced by immunoSEQ multiplex PCR; TCRdb stores in-frame clones only, minus some. The sample contains about 120,000 clones, about 80% of which appear only once. Sequencing was carried out using PBMCs. The origin of the receptors is a female donor in good health and CMV-seronegative.

The V and J genes are TRBV21-1 and TRBJ1-3; the table's D call, TRBD1, has no DNA check behind it. TRBV21-1 is a documented pseudogene. The CDR3 consists of 16 residues. The CDR3 DNA follows: TGTGCCAGCATCGAGGGGGCAAGAACCTCTGGAAACACCATATATTTT. Protein sequence: CASIEGARTSGNTIYF.

Regarding this clone: One end of the junction fails to match germline, which may point to a read error. The rearrangement joins TRBV4-2 to TRBJ2-7, with TRBD2 identical over 9 bases. The CDR3 has 16 amino acids. The germline V gene encodes CDR1 LGHNA and CDR2 YNFKEQ. CDR3: CASSQDLSGGIYEQCF. CDR3 nucleotides: TGTGCCAGCAGCCAAGATCTGAGCGGGGGGATCTACGAGCAGTGCTTC.

CDR3 DNA sequence: TGTGCCAGCAGCTTGGAAACAGGGACTGGAAACACCATATATTTT. Translation gives CASSLETGTGNTIYF. This chain uses TRBV7-2 with TRBJ1-3; D might be TRBD1 (6 bases). Trimming cost V 3 bases and J 2 bases, with 11 bases left between them. CDR3 length equals 15 residues. Germline V lookup: CDR1 SGHTA, CDR2 FQGNSA.

The chain links TRBV9 to TRBJ1-2; D gene unclear. Trimming removed 3 bases at V and 4 bases at J, with 19 bases between. Germline V gene sequence: CDR1 SGDLS, CDR2 YYNGEE. The CDR3 length is 16 residues. This chain's CDR3 is CASSAGVELLTYGYTF. In nucleotides, the CDR3 is TGTGCCAGCAGCGCCGGGGTTGAGTTATTGACCTATGGCTACACCTTC.

This chain links TRBV5-1 with TRBJ2-3; D unclear. V was trimmed by 0 bases and J by 5 bases, leaving 4 bases between them. From germline, CDR1 is SGHRS and CDR2 YFSETQ. This CDR3 has 12 amino acids. CDR3 DNA sequence: TGCGCCAGCAGCTTGGACGGAGATACGCAGTATTTT. Protein sequence: CASSLDGDTQYF. Complete variable domain (other parts from reference TRBV5-1 and TRBJ2-3): KAGVTQTPRYLIKTRGQQVTLSCSPISGHRSVSWYQQTPGQGLQFLFEYFSETQRNKGNFPGRFSGRQFSNSRSEMNVSTLELGDSALYLCASSLDGDTQYFGPGTRLTVL.

A single count supports this clone. This sequence joins TRBV19 and TRBJ2-2; a possible D gene is TRBD2 (6 bases). This CDR3 is 13 amino acids long. The ends were cut back, 2 bases at V and 7 bases at J, with 8 bases in the middle. CDR1 and CDR2 from the germline V gene are LNHDA and SQIVND (reference sequence). CDR3 amino acids: CASSIRGGGELFF. CDR3 nucleotide sequence: TGTGCCAGTAGTATACGGGGAGGCGGGGAGCTGTTTTTT.

This rearrangement joins TRBV5-1 to TRBJ2-5; the match to TRBD1 covers 7 bases. With V trimmed by 4 bases and J by 5 bases, 8 bases remained unmatched. CDR1 and CDR2 from the germline V gene are SGHRS and YFSETQ. CDR3 length: 14 amino acids. CDR3 sequence (DNA): TGCGCCAGCAGCCCGGGACAGCCAATTGAGACCCAGTACTTC. Translation gives CASSPGQPIETQYF.

The V and J genes are TRBV14 and TRBJ2-5, with D perhaps matching TRBD1 (6 bases). This CDR3 spans 16 amino acids. Germline V gene data show CDR1 as SGHDN and CDR2 as FVKESK. V lost 1 base and J lost 7, with 19 bases in between. This chain's CDR3 is CASSQGLGPQGLTQYF. As DNA, the CDR3 is TGTGCCAGCAGCCAAGGTTTGGGCCCCCAGGGGTTGACCCAGTACTTC.

This chain joins TRBV6-5 and TRBJ1-2, with TRBD1 identical over 7 bases. V gave up 7 bases and J gave up 8 bases; unmatched junction bases: 16. CDR1 is MNHEY, CDR2 SVGAGI, per germline. The CDR3 covers 15 residues. CDR3 residues: CASTSGGTVLWGYTF. The CDR3 region has the DNA TGTGCCAGCACCTCCGGAGGGACAGTTCTTTGGGGCTACACCTTC.

The chain recombines TRBV2 with TRBJ2-1, with 7 bases identical to TRBD2. V dropped 3 bases and J dropped 7; count of bases not matched to a gene: 12. The CDR3 totals 16 residues. CDR1 SNHLY and CDR2 FYNNEI come from the germline V gene. The CDR3 region is CASSDWAGEVGNEQFF. The CDR3, as DNA: TGTGCCAGCAGTGACTGGGCGGGGGAAGTGGGAAATGAGCAGTTCTTC.

In its sample, this clone was seen a few times. This chain connects TRBV19 to TRBJ2-4; perhaps TRBD1 as D (6 bases). The V end was cut by 8 bases, the J end by 0 bases, with 11 bases between. This CDR3 is 14 amino acids long. The V gene's germline CDR1 is LNHDA and CDR2 SQIVND (reference sequence). In nucleotides, the CDR3 is TGTGCCAGTTCGGACAGCCGAGCCAAAAACATTCAGTACTTC. This sequence encodes CASSDSRAKNIQYF. Filled out from reference TRBV19 and TRBJ2-4, the complete variable domain reads DGGITQSPKYLFRKEGQNVTLSCEQNLNHDAMYWYRQDPGQGLRLIYYSQIVNDFQKGDIAEGYSVSREKKESFPLTVTSAQKNPTAFYLCASSDSRAKNIQYFGAGTRLSVL.

This clone has just one count. This chain connects TRBV9 to TRBJ2-3, with 7 bases lining up with TRBD2. V was clipped by 3 bases and J by 2 bases; unmatched bases: 6. The CDR3 runs to 15 residues. The germline V gene has CDR1 SGDLS and CDR2 YYNGEE. The CDR3 sequence is CASSGGLGNTDTQYF. CDR3 in DNA: TGTGCCAGCAGCGGAGGACTAGGGAACACAGATACGCAGTATTTT.

The genes are TRBV6-1 and TRBJ1-2, with D unclear. The germline V gene has CDR1 MNHNS and CDR2 SASEGT. This CDR3 comprises 12 residues. Trimming left V 2 bases short and J 8 bases short, with 9 bases between. CDR3 loop: CASSEPGKGYTF. The CDR3 DNA is TGTGCCAGCAGTGAACCGGGGAAGGGCTACACCTTC.

This chain joins TRBV6-6 and TRBJ2-1, with a possible D match to TRBD2 (5 bases). This CDR3 is 14 amino acids long. Trimming left V 2 bases short and J 9 bases short, with 14 bases between. The germline V gene encodes CDR1 MNHNY and CDR2 SVGAGI (reference sequence). The CDR3 reads CASSYPRGILEQFF. The CDR3 coding sequence is TGTGCCAGCAGTTACCCGAGAGGGATCCTTGAGCAGTTCTTC.

The rearrangement uses TRBV2 and TRBJ2-7, with 10 nucleotides matching TRBD1. The CDR3 has 15 amino acids. Germline V gene lookup returns CDR1 SNHLY and CDR2 FYNNEI. Losses at the gene ends were 8 bases for V and 2 bases for J; bases not matched to a gene: 9. CDR3 protein: CASPRDRGTTYEQYF. The CDR3 DNA is TGTGCCAGCCCCCGGGACAGGGGTACAACCTACGAGCAGTACTTC.